A single T cell receptor (beta chain) is shown here with its context. Its antigen is still unknown. Per-nucleotide qualities are absent, and no much larger clonotype sits a single base away. This sample is part of a study of Ad26.COV2.S vaccination and SARS-CoV-2 variants (dated by TCRdb to the early 2020s). Regarding the study in general: Donors in the vaccine arm were drawn from COV1001, a multicentre, randomized, double-blind, placebo-controlled phase I-IIa trial testing Ad26.COV2.S in healthy adults. Trial participants were randomized into five groups of five: low-dose or high-dose Ad26.COV2.S given once or twice, or placebo on both occasions. A total of approximately 32 samples were included in the TCR-sequenced set, comprising roughly 19 Ad26.COV2.S vaccine recipients, 5 placebo recipients and 8 SARS-CoV-2 convalescent individuals. Blinding of investigators to trial group allocation was maintained during experiments and outcome assessment. TCRbeta repertoire sequencing was used to assess the specificity and breadth of SARS-CoV-2-reactive T cell receptors after Ad26.COV2.S vaccination. Ad26.COV2.S was administered intramuscularly at a dose of 5x10^10 or 1x10^11 viral particles, either as one shot or as two shots given 56 days apart.

The treatment or condition label on this specimen signifies: roughly 19 received Ad26.COV2.S at low or high dose, single or two shots; several received placebo; per-sample allocation not given. For vaccine and placebo recipients, the sequenced repertoires came from samples collected on day 63 after the first injection. Cohort 1b enrolled roughly 25 adults aged 18-55 years at a single site in Boston, USA, between 29 July and 7 August 2020. As a vaccine, Ad26.COV2.S was a replication-incompetent adenovirus type 26 vector that expressed a prefusion-stabilized SARS-CoV-2 spike protein derived from the original Wuhan strain. The full study reports these points: After vaccination, substantial breadth of spike-specific CD8+ and CD4+ T cell responses was reported. Compared with placebo recipients, Ad26.COV2.S recipients showed higher spike-specific TCR breadth (P = 0.0014). The study was not powered to compare responses between vaccine doses or regimens. The authors noted that the TCR breadth and depth analyses may have underestimated total T cell responses. Non-spike TCR breadth was comparable between vaccine and placebo recipients, consistent with the vaccine containing only spike.

The immunoSEQ Assay was used to sequence TCRbeta CDR3 regions. After extraction, genomic DNA underwent amplification by bias-controlled multiplex PCR, followed by high-throughput sequencing. The authors' analysis ran thus. To quantify the absolute abundance of every unique TCRbeta CDR3 region, sequences were collapsed and filtered. Usable DNA was measured by amplifying reference genes present in all nucleated cells, and TCRbeta template counts were normalized to that usable DNA to estimate T cell fraction. Repertoire TCRs were annotated as SARS-CoV-2-specific when V gene, CDR3 amino acid sequence and J gene were exactly matched to a known reactive TCR set. The reference SARS-CoV-2 TCR set came from MIRA and was filtered for enrichment in COVID-19-positive ImmuneCODE repertoires, removing public or cross-reactive TCRs. Drawing on the MIRA antigens, annotated TCRs were analysed further at the level of specific ORF or position within ORF. Breadth was defined as annotated unique rearrangements over total unique productive rearrangements; depth was the summed frequency of those rearrangements. Two-sided Wilcoxon rank-sum tests were applied when comparing TCR breadth between groups. The source is immuneACCESS, and TCRdb retained only in-frame sequences with V and J called. Part of the clones is not carried over; for the studies checked, unresolved V genes explain less than half of this, and the remainder is unexplained. The V and J calls and clone size were taken over from that table, and D and trimming were inferred from the DNA. Across this sample there are 440,000 or so clones, with about 90% seen only once. The ten largest clonotypes hold approximately 4.3% of the sample.

The source was peripheral blood, collected in a trial of Ad26.COV2.S vaccine versus placebo. The sequence was obtained from a person aged 18-65 years who received the Ad26.COV2.S COVID-19 vaccine or a placebo.

The DNA sequence follows: TGTGCCAGTAGTACCAGGATCCCGGGGAACATTCAGTACTTC. Translated, it gives CASSTRIPGNIQYF. The rearrangement joined TRBV19 to TRBJ2-4; TRBD2 is possibly the D segment (5 matching bases). Looking up the germline V gene (reference sequence) yields CDR1 LNHDA and CDR2 SQIVND. From cysteine to phenylalanine, the CDR3 is 14 amino acids long. This entry keeps only the CDR3 DNA: 42 bases, framed from base 1. Relative to germline, V is 4 bases shorter and J is 7 bases shorter, with 14 bases between their ends.